These 22 T cell receptor beta chains were all obtained from the same sample, sequenced in a study of T cell responses to AZD1222 COVID-19 vaccine. Here immunoSEQ multiplex PCR was the method, and the copy in TCRdb shows in-frame clones only, minus some. The profile shows 90,000 to 120,000 clones, around 92% of them singletons. Sequencing was performed on peripheral blood, taken 28 days after the second AZD1222 dose. Receptors were obtained from an adult who received the AZD1222 COVID-19 vaccine.

J is TRBJ1-5 and V is TRBV7-9, with 7 positions matching TRBD1. Trimming at V came to 5 bases and at J to 5 bases, leaving 3 bases not matched to a gene. The CDR3 totals 13 residues. The germline gives CDR1 SEHNR, CDR2 FQNEAQ (reference sequence). CDR3 DNA: TGTGCCAGCAGCCCCCAGGGGGATCAGCCCCAGCATTTT. Translating gives CASSPQGDQPQHF.

This clone showed up just a few times. The rearrangement links TRBV9 to TRBJ2-1; 12 nucleotides match TRBD2. V was clipped by 3 bases and J by 5 bases; unmatched bases: 9. Germline V gene sequence: CDR1 SGDLS, CDR2 YYNGEE. The CDR3 runs 17 residues. CDR3: CASSARTSGEVDNEQFF. The CDR3 nucleotides read TGTGCCAGCAGCGCCCGGACTAGCGGGGAGGTGGACAATGAGCAGTTCTTC.

The V call is TRBV2, the J call TRBJ2-4, with D perhaps matching TRBD1 (6 bases). V dropped 4 bases and J dropped 2 bases, with 18 bases sitting between them. The germline V gene has CDR1 SNHLY and CDR2 FYNNEI. CDR3 length equals 17 residues. The CDR3 nucleotides are TGTGCCAGCAGTGTAAGGGGGTCCGGCCTCACCAAAAACATTCAGTACTTC. Translated: CASSVRGSGLTKNIQYF.

This sequence joins TRBV11-2 and TRBJ2-3; D unclear. Germline loops: CDR1 SGHAT, CDR2 FQNNGV. This CDR3 is built from 15 residues. Trimming left V 1 base short and J 3 bases short, with 11 bases between. Here the CDR3 reads CASSLVSLGTDTQYF. The CDR3 nucleotides are TGTGCCAGCAGCTTAGTCTCTCTAGGTACAGATACGCAGTATTTT.

This clone was picked up a small number of times. Other DNA sequences from this sample encode an identical CDR3 as well. The V call is TRBV10-2, the J call TRBJ1-5, with D possibly TRBD1 on 5 matching bases. Trimming cost V 3 bases and J 4 bases, with 10 bases left between them. The CDR3 contains 14 residues. The germline CDR1 and CDR2 sequences are WSHSY and SAAADI. The CDR3: CASSESGLNQPQHF. DNA for the CDR3: TGCGCCAGCAGTGAATCAGGGTTGAATCAGCCCCAGCATTTT.

The V call is TRBV30, the J call TRBJ2-2; D call uncertain. This CDR3 is built from 12 residues. V was cut by 5 bases and J by 6 bases, with 10 bases left in between. CDR1 and CDR2 from the germline V gene are GTSNPN and SVGIG (reference sequence). The CDR3, as DNA: TGTGCCTGGGGACCCCAAGCCGGGGAGCTGTTTTTT. Amino acid sequence: CAWGPQAGELFF.

The CDR3 bases are TGTGCCAGCAGCGCTTCTGGCGCGGATGGCTACACCTTC. It specifies CASSASGADGYTF. The gene calls are TRBV9 and TRBJ1-2; D is undetermined. Trimming stripped 3 bases from V and 6 bases from J, with 12 bases between. The CDR3 is 13 amino acids. CDR1 and CDR2 from the germline V gene are SGDLS and YYNGEE.

The chain employs TRBV6-5 and TRBJ1-2; D perhaps matches TRBD1 (6 bases). Trimming left V 2 bases short and J 3 bases short, with 13 bases between. Germline values: CDR1 MNHEY, CDR2 SVGAGI. The CDR3 consists of 15 residues. DNA of the CDR3: TGTGCCAGCAGTTACGGCAAACAGGGATACTATGGCTACACCTTC. Encoded protein: CASSYGKQGYYGYTF.

The gene calls are TRBV18 and TRBJ1-4; D gene uncertain. The CDR3 extends over 16 amino acids. The V end was cut by 2 bases, the J end by 1 base, with 11 bases between. Germline assignment: CDR1 KGHSH and CDR2 LQKENI. DNA of the CDR3: TGTGCCAGCTCACCAGGGATCGATCGAACTAATGAAAAACTGTTTTTT. It yields the protein CASSPGIDRTNEKLFF.

This clone was detected only once. V is TRBV28 and J is TRBJ2-7; 7 nucleotides match TRBD1. This CDR3 comprises 12 residues. The ends lost 6 bases at V and 1 base at J; junction bases unmatched: 0. Germline V lookup: CDR1 MDHEN, CDR2 SYDVKM. In DNA form, the CDR3 reads TGTGCCAGCAGACAGGGGTCCTACGAGCAGTACTTC. Translation gives CASRQGSYEQYF.

This chain joins TRBV10-3 and TRBJ2-7, with 14 bases identical to TRBD2. Per germline, CDR1 ENHRY and CDR2 SYGVKD. CDR3 length: 17 residues. V dropped 10 bases and J dropped 0; count of bases not matched to a gene: 11. The chain's CDR3 is CASPPWTSGGSSYEQYF. The DNA of the CDR3 is TGTGCCAGCCCTCCATGGACTAGCGGGGGGAGCTCCTACGAGCAGTACTTC.

The chain is built from TRBV5-8 and TRBJ1-2, with 10 bases fitting TRBD1. V gave up 4 bases and J gave up 5 bases; unmatched junction bases: 8. The CDR3 sequence is 15 residues long. Germline V gene lookup returns CDR1 SGHTS and CDR2 YDEGEE. Here the CDR3 DNA reads TGTGCCAGCAGCCCGCGGACAGGGGGATGGTATGGCTACACCTTC. Protein sequence: CASSPRTGGWYGYTF.

This chain uses TRBV19 with TRBJ1-1; no clear D gene. Germline CDR1 and CDR2: LNHDA and SQIVND (reference sequence). CDR3 length: 11 amino acids. V was trimmed by 6 bases and J by 0 bases, leaving 2 bases between them. The CDR3 nucleotides are TGTGCCAGTAGGTTGAACACTGAAGCTTTCTTT. Protein product: CASRLNTEAFF.

The rearrangement links TRBV5-1 to TRBJ2-5; 7 nucleotides match TRBD1. This CDR3 is built from 14 residues. V trimming: 4 bases; J trimming: 2 bases; junction bases outside the gene matches: 5. Germline CDR1 and CDR2: SGHRS and YFSETQ. Here the CDR3 DNA reads TGCGCCAGCAGCCCTGGGACAGCTCAAGAGACCCAGTACTTC. Residues: CASSPGTAQETQYF.

This chain links TRBV6-5 with TRBJ1-6; no firm D call. Trimming stripped 2 bases from V and 6 bases from J, with 8 bases between. The CDR3 extends over 14 amino acids. Germline V lookup: CDR1 MNHEY, CDR2 SVGAGI. The CDR3 bases are TGTGCCAGCAGTTACGATGGACTTAATTCACCCCTCCACTTT. This sequence encodes CASSYDGLNSPLHF.

The V and J genes are TRBV7-9 and TRBJ2-3, with no clear D. In germline, CDR1 is SEHNR, CDR2 FQNEAQ (reference sequence). CDR3 length: 12 amino acids. Trimming removed 4 bases at V and 3 bases at J, with 5 bases between. The CDR3 coding sequence is TGTGCCAGCAGCTCCCTTACAGATACGCAGTATTTT. This gives the protein CASSSLTDTQYF.

CDR3 DNA sequence: TGTGCCAGCAGTTTAGGCAGGGGTTCCTACGAGCAGTACTTC. Its translation is CASSLGRGSYEQYF. V usage is TRBV27 and J usage is TRBJ2-7; D might be TRBD1 (6 bases). Germline values: CDR1 MNHEY, CDR2 SMNVEV (reference sequence). CDR3 length: 14 amino acids. V lost 2 bases to trimming and J lost 1 base, with 9 bases between them.

The chain employs TRBV7-3 and TRBJ2-3; 8 bases line up with TRBD2. Germline values: CDR1 SGHTA, CDR2 FQGTGA. V shed 5 bases, J shed 5 bases, and the junction held 15 bases outside the gene matches. The CDR3 has 17 residues. The CDR3 region is CASSPSWSGRKEDTQYF. CDR3 sequence (DNA): TGTGCCAGCAGCCCCTCTTGGAGCGGGAGAAAGGAAGATACGCAGTATTTT.

The V gene is TRBV3-1 (or the pseudogene TRBV3-2), the J gene TRBJ2-1; 11 nucleotides match TRBD2. This CDR3 spans 18 amino acids. CDR1 is LGHDT and CDR2 is YNNKEL in the germline V gene (reference sequence). With 0 bases clipped from V and 6 bases from J, the junction kept 10 bases outside the gene matches. Here the CDR3 reads CASSQDFASGGRGNEQFF. The CDR3 DNA is TGTGCCAGCAGCCAAGATTTCGCTAGCGGGGGGCGAGGCAATGAGCAGTTCTTC.

The J gene is TRBJ1-5, the V gene TRBV7-9, with 11 bases matching TRBD1. J lost 6 bases, V lost 1 base, and 5 bases had no gene match. From germline, CDR1 is SEHNR and CDR2 FQNEAQ (reference sequence). The CDR3 runs to 16 residues. The CDR3 region has the DNA TGTGCCAGCAGCTTAGTAGGACAGGGGGCGGGTCAGCCCCAGCATTTT. Protein product: CASSLVGQGAGQPQHF.

In regard to this clone: Other DNA variants within this sample encode the same CDR3. DNA of the CDR3: TGCGCCAGCAGCCCCCAGGGATCTAATGAAAAACTGTTTTTT. Translation gives CASSPQGSNEKLFF. This chain joins TRBV4-1 and TRBJ1-4; tentatively, D is TRBD1 (5 bases). Trimming left V 4 bases short and J 3 bases short, with 9 bases between. Germline CDR1 and CDR2: MGHRA and YSYEKL. The CDR3 length is 14 residues.

The chain uses TRBV2 and TRBJ2-1, with a tentative D call TRBD1 (6 bases). Per germline, CDR1 SNHLY and CDR2 FYNNEI. V was pared by 2 bases and J by 2 bases, with 19 bases between. The CDR3 length is 18 residues. The CDR3 spells CASSEKIRGGFTYNEQFF. CDR3 nucleotide sequence: TGTGCCAGCAGTGAAAAAATCAGGGGTGGTTTTACCTACAATGAGCAGTTCTTC.